These 28 T cell receptor beta chains originate from one sample sequenced in a study of CD8+CD57+ T cells in acquired aplastic anemia. For CDR3 and TCR beta VDJ profiling, genomic DNA was the template used. TCRdb passed the reads through MiXCR, listing each CDR3 protein once. The data contain some 44,000 distinct CDR3 sequences, approximately 67% of them singletons. Source material: sorted CD4+, CD8+, or CD8+CD57+ T cells (not recorded which) from PBMCs. The source is a human donor in good health, serving as a control.

This clonotype rates as medium-sized. The V and J genes are TRBV29-1 and TRBJ2-7; the match to TRBD1 covers 7 bases. This CDR3 region has 14 residues. V lost 7 bases and J lost 2; bases outside the gene matches: 11. Per the germline V gene, CDR1 is SQVTM and CDR2 is ANQGSEA. The CDR3 region has the DNA TGCAGCGCTTGCTTACAGGGGCCTCCCTACGAGCAGTACTTC. Protein: CSACLQGPPYEQYF.

The sample holds a few counts of this clonotype. The chain carries TRBV4-1 and TRBJ1-1; D is undetermined. V was shortened by 4 bases and J by 5 bases, with 17 bases between the two germline ends. The CDR3 is 15 residues long. The germline CDR1 and CDR2 sequences are MGHRA and YSYEKL. CDR3 region: CASSPSRGWETEAFF. The CDR3 nucleotides are TGCGCCAGCAGCCCTAGCCGGGGATGGGAAACTGAAGCTTTCTTT.

This sequence joins TRBV2 and TRBJ2-6; D not certain. Looked up from germline, CDR1 is SNHLY and CDR2 is FYNNEI. V was trimmed by 3 bases and J by 1 base, leaving 10 bases between them. This CDR3 is built from 16 residues. CDR3 nucleotides: TGTGCCAGCAGTGAGGGCTTTGGGTCTGGGGCCAACGTCCTGACTTTC. Amino acid sequence: CASSEGFGSGANVLTF.

J is TRBJ2-1 and V is TRBV25-1, with 12 bases lining up with TRBD1. J was trimmed by 13 bases and V by 10 bases; bases with no gene match: 11. The CDR3 loop spans 13 amino acids. Germline lookup yields CDR1 MGHDK and CDR2 SYGVNS. The CDR3 region is CATSGDRGPLQFF. CDR3 nucleotides: TGTGCCACCTCAGGGGACAGGGGGCCCCTTCAGTTCTTC.

The chain has TRBV29-1 and TRBJ1-1; possibly TRBD1 for D (6 bases). This CDR3 contains 14 residues. Germline CDR1 and CDR2: SQVTM and ANQGSEA. Trimming took off 4 bases at V and 1 base at J, with 13 bases between the two ends. The CDR3 nucleotides read TGCAGCGTTGTTTGGGGCAGGGGGAACACTGAAGCTTTCTTT. It yields the protein CSVVWGRGNTEAFF. The full variable domain, its missing parts supplied by reference TRBV29-1 and TRBJ1-1, is SAVISQKPSRDICQRGTSLTIQCQVDSQVTMMFWYRQQPGQSLTLIATANQGSEATYESGFVIDKFPISRPNLTFSTLTVSNMSPEDSSIYLCSVVWGRGNTEAFFGQGTRLTVV.

The chain recombines TRBV4-2 with TRBJ1-1; 7 bases are a match to TRBD1. Germline loops: CDR1 LGHNA, CDR2 YNFKEQ. V trimming: 5 bases; J trimming: 11 bases; junction bases outside the gene matches: 11. The CDR3 contains 13 residues. This CDR3 is CASSFTGAIGAFF. CDR3 in DNA: TGTGCCAGCAGCTTTACAGGGGCTATTGGCGCTTTCTTT.

V is TRBV7-3 and J is TRBJ2-1; TRBD2 agrees at 8 bases. J gave up 3 bases and V 0 bases, and 4 bases lay outside the gene matches. The germline CDR1 and CDR2 sequences are SGHTA and FQGTGA. The CDR3 has 16 residues. This CDR3 is CASSLTKRGYYNEQFF. CDR3 nucleotides: TGTGCCAGCAGCTTAACGAAGCGGGGGTACTACAATGAGCAGTTCTTC.

The J gene is TRBJ1-4, the V gene TRBV29-1; TRBD1 matches at 9 bases. The CDR3 has 14 residues. Germline-derived CDR1 and CDR2 are SQVTM and ANQGSEA. J gave up 7 bases and V 3 bases, and 6 bases lay outside the gene matches. The CDR3 bases are TGCAGCGTTGATACAGGGGGCGCAGGTGAAAAACTGTTTTTT. Translation gives CSVDTGGAGEKLFF.

V and J are TRBV15 and TRBJ2-7, with 13 bases that match TRBD2. Trimming at V came to 5 bases and at J to 6 bases, leaving 7 bases not matched to a gene. Germline-derived CDR1 and CDR2 are LNHNV and YYDKDF (reference sequence). This CDR3 is built from 15 residues. The CDR3 region has the DNA TGTGCCACCAGCTCCGGGGGACTAGCGGGATCCGAGCAGTACTTC. This sequence encodes CATSSGGLAGSEQYF.

As for this clonotype: Mismatch with germline at one junction end may stem from a read error. The genes are TRBV7-6 and TRBJ2-5; 9 positions agree with TRBD2. Germline V CDR1 and CDR2: SGHVS, FNYEAQ. The CDR3 contains 13 residues. The CDR3 nucleotides read TGTGCCAGCGAAGCGGGGGGCCAAAAGACCCAGTACTTC. It encodes CASEAGGQKTQYF.

The rearrangement links TRBV7-3 to TRBJ1-6; 10 nucleotides agree with TRBD1. Germline V gene lookup returns CDR1 SGHTA and CDR2 FQGTGA. This CDR3 has 15 residues. V was pared by 9 bases and J by 7 bases, with 9 bases of the junction left unmatched. The CDR3 sequence: CASSPSGQGNSPLHF. The DNA for the CDR3 is TGTGCCAGTAGTCCCTCGGGACAGGGGAATTCACCCCTCCACTTT.

This clonotype was observed at least ten times. CDR3 in DNA: TGTGCCAGCAGCTTATACGGGGTTTTAGCGGACAGCCAAGAGACCCAGTACTTC. Translating it yields CASSLYGVLADSQETQYF. V is TRBV7-9 and J is TRBJ2-5; D is possibly TRBD1 or TRBD2 (6 bases each). V gave up 2 bases and J gave up 1 base, with 20 bases separating them. The CDR3 contains 18 residues. The germline V gene has CDR1 SEHNR and CDR2 FQNEAQ (reference sequence).

At least ten counts were recorded for this clonotype. The chain links TRBV20-1 to TRBJ1-2; weak D call: TRBD1 (6 bases). This CDR3 has 18 amino acids. CDR1 and CDR2 (germline): DFQATT, SNEGSKA (reference sequence). V lost 0 bases and J 4 bases, leaving 24 bases between the germline ends. The CDR3 loop reads CSARDPTGFHLSGYGYTF. DNA of the CDR3: TGCAGTGCTAGAGATCCCACAGGGTTTCATTTATCCGGCTATGGCTACACCTTC.

This rearrangement joins TRBV11-2 to TRBJ2-1, with 14 bases lining up with TRBD2. V lost 4 bases to trimming and J lost 1 base; unmatched junction nucleotides: 3. CDR1 is SGHAT and CDR2 is FQNNGV in the germline V gene. The CDR3 consists of 17 residues. Here the CDR3 DNA reads TGTGCCAGCAGCTGGACTAGCGGGGGGACTTCCTACAATGAGCAGTTCTTC. Residues: CASSWTSGGTSYNEQFF.

The chain carries TRBV9 and TRBJ2-1; D is ambiguous. CDR1 is SGDLS and CDR2 is YYNGEE in the germline V gene. The CDR3 runs 14 residues. V was shortened by 0 bases and J by 5 bases, with 9 bases between the two germline ends. The CDR3 reads CASSVGAEDNEQFF. CDR3 in DNA: TGTGCCAGCAGCGTAGGGGCAGAGGACAATGAGCAGTTCTTC.

The rearrangement uses TRBV2 and TRBJ1-3; D is perhaps TRBD1 (5 bases). V was shortened by 2 bases and J by 4 bases, with 15 bases between the two germline ends. Germline CDR1 and CDR2: SNHLY and FYNNEI. The CDR3 is 16 residues long. This CDR3 is CASSESGTLLGNTIYF. For the CDR3, the DNA is TGTGCCAGCAGTGAATCGGGGACCCTCTTAGGAAACACCATATATTTT.

This clonotype has a handful of counts. V and J are TRBV24-1 and TRBJ2-7, with 7 bases fitting TRBD2. J lost 1 base, V lost 6 bases, and 5 bases had no gene match. This CDR3 is 14 amino acids long. CDR1 is KGHDR, CDR2 SFDVKD, per germline. This CDR3 is CATSPAGDSYEQYF. The CDR3 DNA is TGTGCCACCAGTCCCGCGGGGGATTCCTACGAGCAGTACTTC.

CDR3 DNA sequence: TGTGCCAGCAGCGCCGGTATGGGGGATAATTCACCCCTCCACTTT. This sequence encodes CASSAGMGDNSPLHF. The V call is TRBV9, the J call TRBJ1-6, with D perhaps matching TRBD1 (5 bases). The CDR3 runs 15 residues. V was shortened by 3 bases and J by 5 bases, with 12 bases between the two germline ends. Germline V lookup: CDR1 SGDLS, CDR2 YYNGEE.

In its sample, this clonotype was seen many times. The chain links TRBV6-2 or TRBV6-3 to TRBJ2-1; 9 bases match TRBD2. The CDR3 extends over 16 amino acids. The ends lost 3 bases at V and 5 bases at J; junction bases unmatched: 8. CDR1 and CDR2 from the germline V gene are MNHEY and SVGEGT. Here the CDR3 reads CASSYTLLAGHNEQFF. The CDR3 DNA reads as TGTGCCAGCAGTTATACTCTTCTAGCGGGACACAATGAGCAGTTCTTC.

This clonotype has ten or more counts. The V call is TRBV9, the J call TRBJ2-3, with 12 bases identical to TRBD2. V gave up 1 base and J gave up 5 bases; unmatched junction bases: 14. CDR3 length: 19 residues. Germline CDR1 is SGDLS and CDR2 is YYNGEE. Here the CDR3 reads CASSVNPASGGAQGDTQYF. CDR3 sequence (DNA): TGTGCCAGCAGCGTAAACCCTGCTAGCGGGGGGGCGCAGGGAGATACGCAGTATTTT. Filled out from reference TRBV9 and TRBJ2-3, the complete variable domain reads DSGVTQTPKHLITATGQRVTLRCSPRSGDLSVYWYQQSLDQGLQFLIQYYNGEERAKGNILERFSAQQFPDLHSELNLSSLELGDSALYFCASSVNPASGGAQGDTQYFGPGTRLTVL.

This clonotype was counted ten times or more. This chain joins TRBV28 and TRBJ1-4; 8 bases fit TRBD1. The germline CDR1 and CDR2 sequences are MDHEN and SYDVKM. Trimming took 3 bases from V and 8 from J; bases not matched to a gene: 5. The CDR3 covers 14 residues. DNA of the CDR3: TGTGCCAGCAGTTTGGGACAGGCCCGGGAAAAACTGTTTTTT. Amino acid sequence: CASSLGQAREKLFF.

The rearrangement links TRBV7-2 to TRBJ1-6; 10 bases are a match to TRBD1. V shed 11 bases, J shed 7 bases, and the junction held 5 bases outside the gene matches. This CDR3 has 13 amino acids. The germline gives CDR1 SGHTA, CDR2 FQGNSA. The CDR3: CAWGQGRNSPLHF. The CDR3 DNA reads TGTGCCTGGGGACAGGGGCGGAATTCACCCCTCCACTTT. The full variable domain, in which reference TRBV7-2 and TRBJ1-6 provide the parts outside the CDR3, is GAGVSQSPSNKVTEKGKDVELRCDPISGHTALYWYRQSLGQGLEFLIYFQGNSAPDKSGLPSDRFSAERTGGSVSTLTIQRTQQEDSAVYLCAWGQGRNSPLHFGNGTRLTVT.

This clonotype was seen many times. The chain recombines TRBV27 with TRBJ2-1; D perhaps matches TRBD1 (5 bases). V lost 0 bases and J lost 3, with 6 bases in between. This CDR3 has 14 residues. The germline V gene has CDR1 MNHEY and CDR2 SMNVEV (reference sequence). This CDR3 reads CASSLSTDYNEQFF. The CDR3 nucleotides are TGTGCCAGCAGTTTATCGACAGACTACAATGAGCAGTTCTTC.

The rearrangement joins TRBV2 to TRBJ2-2; no clear D. The CDR3 covers 13 residues. Germline V CDR1 and CDR2: SNHLY, FYNNEI. Deletions cut 3 bases from V and 3 bases from J, with 5 bases between. The CDR3 nucleotides read TGTGCCAGCAGTGATGAAGACACCGGGGAGCTGTTTTTT. This translates into CASSDEDTGELFF.

There are many counts of this clonotype. This rearrangement joins TRBV28 to TRBJ1-5; D is uncertain. CDR1 is MDHEN and CDR2 is SYDVKM in the germline V gene. Trimming took 8 bases from V and 0 from J, leaving 17 bases between them. This CDR3 spans 16 amino acids. The CDR3 region is CASVSRGRHSNQPQHF. The CDR3 DNA reads as TGTGCCAGCGTCTCCCGAGGCAGACATAGCAATCAGCCCCAGCATTTT. The variable domain in full, with the rest retrieved from reference TRBV28 and TRBJ1-5, is DVKVTQSSRYLVKRTGEKVFLECVQDMDHENMFWYRQDPGLGLRLIYFSYDVKMKEKGDIPEGYSVSREKKERFSLILESASTNQTSMYLCASVSRGRHSNQPQHFGDGTRLSIL.

This clonotype came up many times. The CDR3, as DNA: TGTGCCAGTAGTGGGACAGGGACTTCTTCCAATGAGCAGTTCTTC. Encoded protein: CASSGTGTSSNEQFF. The chain links TRBV19 to TRBJ2-1; 9 nucleotides agree with TRBD1. Germline trimming cut 5 bases from V and 6 bases from J; bases unmatched to any gene: 8. CDR3 length: 15 amino acids. Germline assignment: CDR1 LNHDA and CDR2 SQIVND (reference sequence).

V is TRBV14 and J is TRBJ2-3, with 7 bases fitting TRBD1. The CDR3 length is 11 residues. V trimming: 6 bases; J trimming: 9 bases; junction bases outside the gene matches: 3. CDR1 and CDR2 (germline): SGHDN, FVKESK. The CDR3 loop is CASSLTGTQYF. In DNA form, the CDR3 reads TGTGCCAGCAGTCTGACAGGGACGCAGTATTTT.

This clonotype turned up a few times. The chain uses TRBV24-1 and TRBJ2-5; D is ambiguous. Germline assignment: CDR1 KGHDR and CDR2 SFDVKD. Trimming shortened V by 2 bases and J by 5 bases, and 8 bases separated the two germline ends. CDR3 size: 13 residues. Here the CDR3 reads CATSDYPYETQYF. In DNA form, the CDR3 reads TGTGCCACCAGTGATTACCCGTACGAGACCCAGTACTTC.